This T cell receptor (beta chain) was observed in a study of cytomegalovirus exposure and HLA in healthy donors. General observations from the study: In the approximately 120 validation repertoires, a later analysis found that first-cohort TCR clusters tended to co-occur. The study flagged some 170 TCR beta chains as cytomegalovirus-associated.

Note on this clone: The antigen is unknown.

The repertoire was sequenced with immunoSEQ multiplex PCR; TCRdb's copy has only in-frame clones and lacks some. The table lists about 200,000 clones, 86% of them singletons. The receptor was derived from a woman aged 18 to 35 in good health and CMV-seronegative. Sample: PBMCs.

CDR3 DNA sequence: TGCGCCAGCAGCTTGTATGTGGCGACAGGTAGCACAGATACGCAGTATTTT. This translates into CASSLYVATGSTDTQYF. The V gene is TRBV5-1, the J gene TRBJ2-3; D is possibly TRBD1 (6 bases). Germline CDR1 SGHRS, CDR2 YFSETQ. This CDR3 contains 17 residues. V was shortened by 1 base and J by 0 bases, with 15 bases between the two germline ends.